Listed here are 32 T cell receptor beta chains from one sample, sequenced in a study of vaccination and CD4 T cells after COVID-19. Regarding treatment: roughly nine-day PBMC culture with coronavirus spike peptide pools or control peptides (ViraFEST assay). Their antigen targets remain unknown. An Oncomine TCR Beta short-read assay was used to sequence the DNA from cultured CD4+ T cells. TCRdb analysed the PCR reads with MiXCR anew, one entry per CDR3 protein. This table has roughly 16,000 distinct CDR3 sequences, approximately 49% appearing once. Sequencing was carried out using CD4+ T cells from blood, cultured in vitro. The receptor set was obtained from a human donor who had recovered from COVID-19.

The chain combines TRBV2 with TRBJ2-1, with D uncertain. Germline CDR1 is SNHLY and CDR2 is FYNNEI. Trimming shortened V by 7 bases and J by 3 bases, and 10 bases separated the two germline ends. The CDR3 is 13 residues long. CDR3 in DNA: TGTGCCAGCATCGGTGAAATCTACAATGAGCAGTTCTTC. It translates to CASIGEIYNEQFF.

The chain combines TRBV7-3 with TRBJ2-2; D may correspond to TRBD1 or TRBD2 (5 bases each). The CDR3 contains 15 residues. V was shortened by 0 bases and J by 5 bases, with 10 bases between the two germline ends. Germline lookup yields CDR1 SGHTA and CDR2 FQGTGA. CDR3 sequence reads: CASSLTAGGTGELFF. CDR3 sequence (DNA): TGTGCCAGCAGCTTAACGGCTGGGGGAACCGGGGAGCTGTTTTTT.

This chain uses TRBV28 with TRBJ1-2, with no clear D. This CDR3 comprises 11 residues. The V and J ends lost 8 bases and 5 bases respectively, with 9 bases between them. The germline CDR1 and CDR2 sequences are MDHEN and SYDVKM. In DNA, the CDR3 is TGTGCCAGCCGCCGGGATTATGGCTACACCTTC. Encoded protein: CASRRDYGYTF.

The rearrangement uses TRBV27 and TRBJ2-7, with no clear D. Between the trimmed V and J ends, which lost 1 base and 2 bases, there was a span of 9 bases. Germline V gene lookup returns CDR1 MNHEY and CDR2 SMNVEV (reference sequence). The CDR3 extends over 14 amino acids. CDR3 sequence reads: CASSLFGPAYEQYF. The CDR3 nucleotides read TGTGCCAGCAGTTTATTCGGGCCAGCCTACGAGCAGTACTTC.

The chain couples TRBV23-1 to TRBJ1-6, with D maybe TRBD1 (5 bases). TRBV23-1 is annotated as an ORF whose role is uncertain. Trimming pared 4 bases from V and 8 bases from J, leaving 30 bases between. The CDR3 contains 20 residues. Here the CDR3 DNA reads TGCGCCAGCAGTCCTCACTCGAGGCATAACAGGAGGACGTGGTATTCACCCCTCCACTTT. Amino acid sequence: CASSPHSRHNRRTWYSPLHF.

This chain uses TRBV20-1 with TRBJ2-2; 8 nucleotides match TRBD1. Germline trimming cut 2 bases from V and 0 bases from J; bases unmatched to any gene: 8. CDR3 size: 17 residues. Germline loops: CDR1 DFQATT, CDR2 SNEGSKA (reference sequence). The CDR3 here is CSARKGTGYANTGELFF. In DNA form, the CDR3 reads TGCAGTGCTAGAAAGGGGACAGGCTACGCGAACACCGGGGAGCTGTTTTTT.

In nucleotides, the CDR3 is TGTGCCAGCAGTTACTCGATGAAGTCGGCGGGTAACCCTTACAATGAGCAGTTCTTC. This encodes CASSYSMKSAGNPYNEQFF. The rearrangement uses TRBV6-5 and TRBJ2-1; D is possibly TRBD2 (5 bases). The CDR3 extends over 19 amino acids. Germline lookup yields CDR1 MNHEY and CDR2 SVGAGI. Trimming pared 0 bases from V and 4 bases from J, leaving 22 bases between.

The chain is built from TRBV2 and TRBJ2-5; TRBD1 matches at 9 bases. Germline values: CDR1 SNHLY, CDR2 FYNNEI. Germline trimming cut 6 bases from V and 5 bases from J; bases unmatched to any gene: 13. The CDR3 spans 16 residues. CDR3 amino acids: CASRLGTGMSQETQYF. CDR3 sequence (DNA): TGTGCCAGCAGACTTGGGACAGGGATGAGTCAGGAGACCCAGTACTTC.

The chain has TRBV6-1 and TRBJ1-5; TRBD1 agrees at 8 bases. This CDR3 contains 15 residues. V dropped 7 bases and J dropped 5; count of bases not matched to a gene: 10. Looked up from germline, CDR1 is MNHNS and CDR2 is SASEGT. The DNA for the CDR3 is TGTGCCAGCAAACGACAGGGGTCCTCCGATCAGCCCCAGCATTTT. Protein product: CASKRQGSSDQPQHF.

This clonotype was detected only once. This chain connects TRBV18 to TRBJ2-7; 7 bases match TRBD1. V gave up 4 bases and J gave up 2 bases; unmatched junction bases: 5. This CDR3 has 14 amino acids. CDR1 and CDR2 from the germline V gene are KGHSH and LQKENI. The CDR3 loop reads CASSRKTGTYEQYF. In DNA, the CDR3 is TGTGCCAGCTCACGGAAGACAGGGACCTACGAGCAGTACTTC.

The table lists this clonotype with a few counts. The chain links TRBV18 to TRBJ2-7; D is undetermined. Germline CDR1 reads KGHSH; CDR2 reads LQKENI. There are 14 residues in the CDR3. V lost 0 bases and J lost 1, with 7 bases in between. This chain's CDR3 is CASSPPSGSYEQYF. The CDR3 bases are TGTGCCAGCTCACCACCAAGTGGGTCCTACGAGCAGTACTTC.

The chain has TRBV11-2 and TRBJ2-3; possibly TRBD1 for D (6 bases). The CDR3 is 15 residues long. V gave up 5 bases and J gave up 2 bases, with 14 bases separating them. CDR1 and CDR2 from the germline V gene are SGHAT and FQNNGV. CDR3 nucleotides: TGTGCCAGCAGCGGCCGGGACACTTACACAGATACGCAGTATTTT. Its protein is CASSGRDTYTDTQYF.

The chain joins TRBV6-1 to TRBJ1-2; D perhaps matches TRBD1 (5 bases). Germline CDR1 and CDR2: MNHNS and SASEGT. V was pared by 9 bases and J by 0 bases, with 17 bases between. The CDR3 is made up of 15 amino acids. The CDR3 loop is CASQRGQGANYGYTF. Here the CDR3 DNA reads TGTGCCAGTCAGAGAGGGCAAGGGGCTAACTATGGCTACACCTTC.

This chain connects TRBV19 to TRBJ1-1; D ambiguous. Germline lookup yields CDR1 LNHDA and CDR2 SQIVND (reference sequence). The CDR3 runs to 15 residues. Trimming cost V 3 bases and J 1 base, with 12 bases left between them. The CDR3 DNA reads TGTGCCAGTAGTATCCGTAACAACCAGAACACTGAAGCTTTCTTT. Protein: CASSIRNNQNTEAFF.

There are a few counts of this clonotype. The gene calls are TRBV6-5 and TRBJ1-5; 8 bases are shared with TRBD1. The CDR3 contains 16 residues. V was pared by 0 bases and J by 5 bases, with 6 bases of the junction left unmatched. CDR1 and CDR2 from the germline V gene are MNHEY and SVGAGI. The CDR3 reads CASSYSWDRRDQPQHF. CDR3 sequence (DNA): TGTGCCAGCAGTTACTCTTGGGACAGGAGGGATCAGCCCCAGCATTTT.

The chain carries TRBV7-8 and TRBJ1-1; 9 bases align to TRBD1. Trimming removed 1 base from V and 3 bases from J; junction bases left unmatched: 12. This CDR3 region has 18 residues. CDR1 is SGHVS and CDR2 is FQNEAQ in the germline V gene. The CDR3 region is CASSLGVSLDRGYTEAFF. The CDR3 nucleotides read TGTGCCAGCAGCTTAGGGGTATCGTTGGACAGGGGTTACACTGAAGCTTTCTTT.

The chain links TRBV27 to TRBJ1-3, with 8 nucleotides matching TRBD1. Germline lookup yields CDR1 MNHEY and CDR2 SMNVEV (reference sequence). Trimming at V came to 3 bases and at J to 4 bases, leaving 5 bases not matched to a gene. CDR3 length equals 15 residues. The CDR3 protein is CASSFRQGAGNTIYF. CDR3 DNA: TGTGCCAGCAGTTTTCGGCAGGGGGCGGGAAACACCATATATTTT.

This chain links TRBV9 with TRBJ2-5; possible D gene TRBD2, 6 bases. Germline lookup yields CDR1 SGDLS and CDR2 YYNGEE. V was trimmed by 0 bases and J by 5 bases, leaving 14 bases between them. The CDR3 loop spans 15 amino acids. CDR3 amino acids: CASSVAGGRGETQYF. The CDR3 region has the DNA TGTGCCAGCAGCGTAGCTGGAGGGAGAGGGGAGACCCAGTACTTC.

This clonotype was picked up a small number of times. The chain has TRBV24-1 and TRBJ2-5, with 10 bases lining up with TRBD1. Germline-derived CDR1 and CDR2 are KGHDR and SFDVKD. The CDR3 runs 18 residues. V shed 6 bases and J 5 bases; nucleotides not matched to a gene: 17. CDR3 in DNA: TGTGCCACCAGTCAACGTCGGTCCCGGGACAGGGGTATTGAGACCCAGTACTTC. This encodes CATSQRRSRDRGIETQYF.

The chain has TRBV7-8 and TRBJ2-1, with 7 positions matching TRBD1. V lost 5 bases, J lost 0 bases, and 10 bases stayed unmatched. The CDR3 is 17 amino acids. CDR1 is SGHVS, CDR2 FQNEAQ, per germline. The CDR3 sequence is CASSRTGETFSYNEQFF. The CDR3 bases are TGTGCCAGCAGCAGAACAGGGGAGACCTTCTCCTACAATGAGCAGTTCTTC.

This chain connects TRBV7-2 to TRBJ2-7; TRBD1 agrees at 7 bases. The CDR3 totals 15 residues. J was trimmed by 4 bases and V by 1 base; bases with no gene match: 7. Per germline, CDR1 SGHTA and CDR2 FQGNSA. CDR3: CASSLVGQASYEQYF. The CDR3 DNA sequence: TGTGCCAGCAGCTTAGTCGGACAGGCTTCTTACGAGCAGTACTTC.

The chain combines TRBV7-2 with TRBJ1-3; 7 bases align to TRBD1. This CDR3 comprises 15 residues. Germline V gene sequence: CDR1 SGHTA, CDR2 FQGNSA. V dropped 1 base and J dropped 4; count of bases not matched to a gene: 4. The CDR3 protein is CASSLDRGGGNTIYF. CDR3 DNA: TGTGCCAGCAGCTTAGACAGGGGAGGGGGAAACACCATATATTTT. Full variable domain (missing parts from reference TRBV7-2 and TRBJ1-3): GAGVSQSPSNKVTEKGKDVELRCDPISGHTALYWYRQSLGQGLEFLIYFQGNSAPDKSGLPSDRFSAERTGGSVSTLTIQRTQQEDSAVYLCASSLDRGGGNTIYFGEGSWLTVV.

This clonotype occurred a few times. V gene TRBV19 combines with J gene TRBJ1-6, with 8 bases lining up with TRBD1. V was clipped by 5 bases and J by 7 bases; unmatched bases: 10. From germline, CDR1 is LNHDA and CDR2 SQIVND (reference sequence). There are 16 residues in the CDR3. CDR3 in amino acids: CASSLLTGGPNSPLHF. The CDR3 DNA reads TGTGCCAGTAGTCTACTTACAGGGGGTCCCAATTCACCCCTCCACTTT.

This clonotype counts as medium-sized. The chain carries TRBV15 and TRBJ1-5; D is perhaps TRBD1 (5 bases). CDR1 LNHNV and CDR2 YYDKDF come from the germline V gene (reference sequence). The CDR3 is 14 residues long. V was trimmed by 5 bases and J by 6 bases, leaving 14 bases between them. Here the CDR3 reads CATSPRQTGQPQHF. For the CDR3, the DNA is TGTGCCACCAGCCCCAGACAGACTGGTCAGCCCCAGCATTTT.

V gene TRBV20-1 combines with J gene TRBJ2-7, with 9 bases that match TRBD2. With V trimmed by 6 bases and J by 7 bases, 16 bases remained unmatched. This CDR3 comprises 15 residues. CDR1 and CDR2 (germline): DFQATT, SNEGSKA (reference sequence). The CDR3 DNA follows: TGCAGTGCAATACGAACTCCGGGACTAGCAATAGAGCAGTACTTC. This encodes CSAIRTPGLAIEQYF.

The gene calls are TRBV7-9 and TRBJ2-2, with 7 nucleotides matching TRBD1. Trimming at V came to 5 bases and at J to 5 bases, leaving 8 bases not matched to a gene. The germline gives CDR1 SEHNR, CDR2 FQNEAQ (reference sequence). The CDR3 totals 15 residues. The CDR3 nucleotides read TGTGCCAGCAGCCCTGACAGGGTTGGGACCGGGGAGCTGTTTTTT. This encodes CASSPDRVGTGELFF.

This chain connects TRBV20-1 to TRBJ2-5; D not resolved. The V end was cut by 6 bases, the J end by 2 bases, with 10 bases between. In germline, CDR1 is DFQATT, CDR2 SNEGSKA (reference sequence). The CDR3 spans 12 residues. This chain's CDR3 is CSAAQIQETQYF. For the CDR3, the DNA is TGCAGTGCAGCCCAGATTCAAGAGACCCAGTACTTC.

The chain employs TRBV12-3 or TRBV12-4 and TRBJ1-5, with TRBD1 matching 10 bases. V trimming: 6 bases; J trimming: 1 base; junction bases outside the gene matches: 9. The CDR3 has 17 amino acids. The CDR3 reads CASSKGTGVVSNQPQHF. The CDR3 bases are TGTGCCAGCAGCAAAGGGACAGGGGTTGTGAGCAATCAGCCCCAGCATTTT.

About this clonotype: Relative to the germline gene, one junction end is altered; a read error may explain this. The chain combines TRBV27 with TRBJ2-3, with 7 positions matching TRBD2. From germline, CDR1 is MNHEY and CDR2 SMNVEV (reference sequence). The CDR3 covers 17 residues. CDR3 sequence (DNA): TGTGCCAGCGGTTTTCTTACTAGCGCCACTAGCACAGATACGCAGTATTTT. Amino acid sequence: CASGFLTSATSTDTQYF.

The chain carries TRBV10-1 and TRBJ1-1; D unclear. CDR1 and CDR2 (germline): WNHNN, SYGVQD (reference sequence). The CDR3 spans 14 residues. V lost 7 bases and J lost 6, with 18 bases in between. CDR3 sequence reads: CASKDNSGISEAFF. In DNA, the CDR3 is TGCGCCAGCAAAGACAACTCGGGCATCTCTGAAGCTTTCTTT.

This clonotype was counted between two and nine times. This chain connects TRBV20-1 to TRBJ1-2; 8 nucleotides agree with TRBD1. The length of the CDR3 is 15 residues. V lost 3 bases, J lost 5 bases, and 11 bases stayed unmatched. Germline CDR1 DFQATT, CDR2 SNEGSKA (reference sequence). CDR3: CSASRGQVTDYGYTF. CDR3 bases: TGCAGTGCTAGTCGGGGACAGGTGACCGATTATGGCTACACCTTC.

This chain joins TRBV19 and TRBJ1-4; 7 bases align to TRBD1. The V gene end was trimmed by 5 bases and the J gene end by 6 bases; junction bases not matched to a gene: 9. The germline V gene encodes CDR1 LNHDA and CDR2 SQIVND (reference sequence). The CDR3 runs to 15 residues. The CDR3 loop is CASSRIGGQDEKLFF. CDR3 nucleotides: TGTGCCAGTAGTCGAATAGGGGGCCAGGATGAAAAACTGTTTTTT. Drawing the rest from reference TRBV19 and TRBJ1-4, the complete variable domain is DGGITQSPKYLFRKEGQNVTLSCEQNLNHDAMYWYRQDPGQGLRLIYYSQIVNDFQKGDIAEGYSVSREKKESFPLTVTSAQKNPTAFYLCASSRIGGQDEKLFFGSGTQLSVL.